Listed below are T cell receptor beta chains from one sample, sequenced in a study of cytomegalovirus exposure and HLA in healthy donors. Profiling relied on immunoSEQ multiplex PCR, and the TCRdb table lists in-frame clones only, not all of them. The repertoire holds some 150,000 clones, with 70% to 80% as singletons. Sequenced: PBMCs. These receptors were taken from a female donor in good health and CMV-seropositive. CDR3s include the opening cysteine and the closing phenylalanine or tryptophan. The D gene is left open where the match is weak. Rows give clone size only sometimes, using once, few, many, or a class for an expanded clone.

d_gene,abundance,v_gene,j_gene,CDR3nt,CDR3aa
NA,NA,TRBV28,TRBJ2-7,TGTGCCAGCAGTACGCCGACTAGGGGCTACGAGCAGTACTTC,CASSTPTRGYEQYF
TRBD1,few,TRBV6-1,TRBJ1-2,TGTGCCAGCAGCCCGGGACAGGGTGTCTATGGCTACACCTTC,CASSPGQGVYGYTF
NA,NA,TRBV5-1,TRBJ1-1,TGCGCCAGCAGCGTTGAGGACAGACCCCCAGCTTTCTTT,CASSVEDRPPAFF
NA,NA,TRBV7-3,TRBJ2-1,TGTGCCAGCAGCTTAAAGGTTGGGCTTGGCAATGAGCAGTTCTTC,CASSLKVGLGNEQFF
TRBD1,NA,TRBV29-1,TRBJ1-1,TGCAGCGCTGGGACAGCCACGAACACTGAAGCTTTCTTT,CSAGTATNTEAFF
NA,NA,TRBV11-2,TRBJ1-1,TGTGCCAGCAGCTTAGTGGGTAGACAGAACACTGAAGCTTTCTTT,CASSLVGRQNTEAFF
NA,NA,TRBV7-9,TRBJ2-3,TGTGCCAGCAGCTTAGTCCTCGCTTTCGGAGATACGCAGTATTTT,CASSLVLAFGDTQYF
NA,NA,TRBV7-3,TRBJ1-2,TGTGCCAGCAGCCTAGGGATCCGGGGGGAATATGGCTACACCTTC,CASSLGIRGEYGYTF
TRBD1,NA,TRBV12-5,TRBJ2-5,TGTGCTAGTGGGCCGACAGGGAAAGGCCAAGAGACCCAGTACTTC,CASGPTGKGQETQYF
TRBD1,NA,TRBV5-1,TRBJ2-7,TGCGCCAGCAGCTCACAGGGGAATCCCTACGAGCAGTACTTC,CASSSQGNPYEQYF
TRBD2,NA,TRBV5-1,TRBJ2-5,TGCGCCAGCAGGTGGACTAGCGGGAGGGGAGAGACCCAGTACTTC,CASRWTSGRGETQYF
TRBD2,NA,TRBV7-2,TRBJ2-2,TGTGCCAGCAGCTGGAGAACGGGGCGGGGGGCGGCCGGGGAGCTGTTTTTT,CASSWRTGRGAAGELFF
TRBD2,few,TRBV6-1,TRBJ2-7,TGTGCCAGCAGGGCTAGCGGGGGATCCTACGAGCAGTACTTC,CASRASGGSYEQYF
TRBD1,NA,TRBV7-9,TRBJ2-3,TGTGCCAGCAGCTTAGGTGGGGACAGGAAAAATACGCAGTATTTT,CASSLGGDRKNTQYF
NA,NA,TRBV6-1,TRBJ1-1,TGTGCCAGCAGACCGGACATGAACACTGAAGCTTTCTTT,CASRPDMNTEAFF
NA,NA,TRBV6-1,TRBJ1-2,TGTGCCAGCAGTTTTGGAATTGGGGAGTACTATGGCTACACCTTC,CASSFGIGEYYGYTF
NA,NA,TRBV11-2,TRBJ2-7,TGTGCCAGCAGCATTTGGAGGGGAGGCCAGTACTTC,CASSIWRGGQYF
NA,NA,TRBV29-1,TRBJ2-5,TGCAGCGTTGCGTTCGGAACCAGCGGAGAGACCCAGTACTTC,CSVAFGTSGETQYF
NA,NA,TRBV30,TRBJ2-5,TGTGCCTGGAGTGGTAAAACGGGGGGCGCGGAGACCCAGTACTTC,CAWSGKTGGAETQYF
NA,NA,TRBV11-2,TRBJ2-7,TGTGCCAGCAGCTCTGAGAACGAGTACGAGCAGTACTTC,CASSSENEYEQYF
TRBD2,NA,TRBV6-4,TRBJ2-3,TGTGCCAGCAGTAGAGCGGGAGCAGGGGCAGATACGCAGTATTTT,CASSRAGAGADTQYF
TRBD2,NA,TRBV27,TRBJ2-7,TGTGCCAGCAGGGGACTAGCGGGGGACCCTACGATGGAGCAGTACTTC,CASRGLAGDPTMEQYF
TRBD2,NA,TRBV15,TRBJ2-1,TGTGCCACCAGCAGAGATCTTAGGTTAGGGAGGGCCGACGCTGAGCAGTTCTTC,CATSRDLRLGRADAEQFF
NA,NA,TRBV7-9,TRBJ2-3,TGTGCCAGCAGCTTAAGAGCGATGGGAGATACGCAGTATTTT,CASSLRAMGDTQYF
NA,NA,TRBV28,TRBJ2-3,TGTGCCAGCAAGGTCGGAGGGAGCACAGATACGCAGTATTTT,CASKVGGSTDTQYF
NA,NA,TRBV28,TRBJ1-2,TGTGCCAGCAGTCTAAGACAGACGTATGGCTACACCTTC,CASSLRQTYGYTF
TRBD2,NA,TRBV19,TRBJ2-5,TGTGCCAGTAGCACATGGCGGGGGGAAGACCAAGAGACCCAGTACTTC,CASSTWRGEDQETQYF
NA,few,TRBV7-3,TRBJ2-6,TGTGCCAGCAGCTTAAACAGGGCGACTGGGGCCAACGTCCTGACTTTC,CASSLNRATGANVLTF
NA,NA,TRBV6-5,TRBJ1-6,TGTGCCAGCAGTTACTCGCGGGGGGATAATTCACCCCTCCACTTT,CASSYSRGDNSPLHF
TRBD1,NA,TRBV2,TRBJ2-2,TGTGGGGGGACAGGGAGGAACACCGGGGAGCTGTTTTTT,CGGTGRNTGELFF
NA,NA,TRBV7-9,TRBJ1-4,TGTTCCAGCAGCTTAGGAGGGCCTAATGAAAAACTGTTTTTT,CSSSLGGPNEKLFF
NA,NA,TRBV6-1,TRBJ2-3,TGTGCCAGCAGGGAAACGAGGGATACGCAGTATTTT,CASRETRDTQYF
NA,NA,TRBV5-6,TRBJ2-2,TGTGCCAGCAGCTTGGTGGGCTGGGGCAGCCCGAACACCGGGGAGCTGTTTTTT,CASSLVGWGSPNTGELFF
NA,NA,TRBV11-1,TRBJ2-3,TGTGCCAGCAGCTTATTCGGGGAGGGCACAGATACGCAGTATTTT,CASSLFGEGTDTQYF
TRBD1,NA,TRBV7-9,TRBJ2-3,TGTGCCAGCAGCCCCGGGACAGGGGTAGTAGATACGCAGTATTTT,CASSPGTGVVDTQYF
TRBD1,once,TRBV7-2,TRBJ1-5,TGTGCCAGCAGCTTAACGGGACAGGGGTATCAGCCCCAGCATTTT,CASSLTGQGYQPQHF
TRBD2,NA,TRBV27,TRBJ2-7,TGTGCCAGCAGTCCAGGGTGGGGGACTAGCGGCTCCTACGAGCAGTACTTC,CASSPGWGTSGSYEQYF
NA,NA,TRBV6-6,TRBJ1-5,TGTGCCAGCAGTTCCCTCGCCCGGGACATCAATCAGCCCCAGCATTTT,CASSSLARDINQPQHF
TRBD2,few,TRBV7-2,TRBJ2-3,TGTGCCAGCAGCCTTGGACTAGCGGTGAGCACAGATACGCAGTATTTT,CASSLGLAVSTDTQYF
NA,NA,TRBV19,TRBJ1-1,TGTGCCACCAGACCATCGGGGAACACTGAAGCTTTCTTT,CATRPSGNTEAFF
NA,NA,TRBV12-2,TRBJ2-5,TGTGTTAGCGGGAGTTGGGAGACCCAGTACTTC,CVSGSWETQYF
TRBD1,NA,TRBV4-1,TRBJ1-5,TGCGCCAGCAGCCAAGGGACAGGGCGACAGCCCCAGCATTTT,CASSQGTGRQPQHF
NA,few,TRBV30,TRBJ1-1,TGTGCCTGGAGTGTCAACGGGGCTGAAGCTTTCTTT,CAWSVNGAEAFF
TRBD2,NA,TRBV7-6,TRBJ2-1,TGTGCCAGCAGCTCCGAGCTAGCGGGAAACTACAATGAGCAGTTCTTC,CASSSELAGNYNEQFF
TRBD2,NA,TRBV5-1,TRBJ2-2,TGCGCCAGCAGCTTTAAAGCGGGAACTCAAACCGGGGAGCTGTTTTTT,CASSFKAGTQTGELFF
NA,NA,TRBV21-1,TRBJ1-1,TGTGCCAGCAGCTCGAACGGGGTTGCGGGGAGCACTGAAGCTTTCTTT,CASSSNGVAGSTEAFF
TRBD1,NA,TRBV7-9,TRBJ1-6,TGTTCCAGCAGACCGGACAGGGGATCACCCCTCCACTTT,CSSRPDRGSPLHF
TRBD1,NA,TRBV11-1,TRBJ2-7,TGTGCCAGCAGCGCCCGGGACAGGGCTATCTACGAGCAGTACTTC,CASSARDRAIYEQYF
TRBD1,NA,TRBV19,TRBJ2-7,TGTGCCAGTAGTCTGGTTCTTTACCGGGACAGGGACCACGAGCAGTACTTC,CASSLVLYRDRDHEQYF
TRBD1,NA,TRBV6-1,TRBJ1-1,TGTGCCAGCACCCCCGGGACAGGGAACACTGAAGCTTTCTTT,CASTPGTGNTEAFF
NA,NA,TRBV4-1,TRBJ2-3,TGCGCCAGCAGCCAAGATTCGCACTCCACAGATACGCAGTATTTT,CASSQDSHSTDTQYF
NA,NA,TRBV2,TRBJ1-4,TGTGCCAGCAAAGATGGACTGAGAAATGAAAAACTGTTTTTT,CASKDGLRNEKLFF
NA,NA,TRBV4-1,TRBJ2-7,TGCGCCAGCAGCCAAGTATCGTCACTCTACGAGCAGTACTTC,CASSQVSSLYEQYF
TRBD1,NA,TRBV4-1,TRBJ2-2,TGCGCCAGCAGCCAAGATAGGGGACAGGGGGCGTCGACCGGGGAGCTGTTTTTT,CASSQDRGQGASTGELFF
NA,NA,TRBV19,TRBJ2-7,TGTGCCAGTAGTATAGTAGGAGGGAACTACGAGCAGTACTTC,CASSIVGGNYEQYF
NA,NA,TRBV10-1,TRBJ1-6,TGCGCCAGCAGTGAGATCCGGAATTCACCCCTCCACTTT,CASSEIRNSPLHF
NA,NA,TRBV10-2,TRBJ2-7,TGCGCCAGCAGTGACGCGGGACAGCCCCCGTACGAGCAGTACTTC,CASSDAGQPPYEQYF
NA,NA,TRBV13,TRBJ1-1,TGTGCCAGCAGCATTTTTACAGGGATGTACACTGAAGCTTTCTTT,CASSIFTGMYTEAFF
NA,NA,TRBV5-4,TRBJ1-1,TGTGCCAGCAGCGGACAAGGCGGGGACACTGAAGCTTTCTTT,CASSGQGGDTEAFF
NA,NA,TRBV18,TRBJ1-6,TGTGCCAGCTCACCGCAGGGCGGTTCACCCCTCCACTTT,CASSPQGGSPLHF